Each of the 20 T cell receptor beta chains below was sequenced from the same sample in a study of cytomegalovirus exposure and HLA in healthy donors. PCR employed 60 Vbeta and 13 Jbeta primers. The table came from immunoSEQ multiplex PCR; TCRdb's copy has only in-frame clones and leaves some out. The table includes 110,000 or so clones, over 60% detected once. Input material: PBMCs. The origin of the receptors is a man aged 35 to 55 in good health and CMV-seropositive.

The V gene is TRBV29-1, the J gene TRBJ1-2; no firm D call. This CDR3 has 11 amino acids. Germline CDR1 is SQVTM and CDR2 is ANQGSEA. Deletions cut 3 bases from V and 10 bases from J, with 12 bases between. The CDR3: CSVETEATYTF. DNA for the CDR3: TGCAGCGTTGAGACGGAGGCAACCTACACCTTC.

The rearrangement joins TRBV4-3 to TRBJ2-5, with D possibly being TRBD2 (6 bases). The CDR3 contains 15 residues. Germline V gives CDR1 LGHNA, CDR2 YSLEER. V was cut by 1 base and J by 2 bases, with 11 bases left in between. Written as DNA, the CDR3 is TGCGCCAGCAGCCAAGGTGGCCGGGAGCAAGAGACCCAGTACTTC. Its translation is CASSQGGREQETQYF.

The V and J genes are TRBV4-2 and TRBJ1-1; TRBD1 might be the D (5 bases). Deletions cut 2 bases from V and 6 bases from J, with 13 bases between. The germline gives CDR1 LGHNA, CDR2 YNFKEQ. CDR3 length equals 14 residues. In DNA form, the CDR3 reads TGTGCCAGCAGCCAACTTTGGGGCGCGGCTGAAGCTTTCTTT. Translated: CASSQLWGAAEAFF.

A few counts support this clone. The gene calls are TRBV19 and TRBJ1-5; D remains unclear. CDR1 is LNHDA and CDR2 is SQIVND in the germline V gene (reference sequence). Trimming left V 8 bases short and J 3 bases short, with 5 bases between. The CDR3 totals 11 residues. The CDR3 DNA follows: TGTGCCAGTCGGGTCAATCAGCCCCAGCATTTT. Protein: CASRVNQPQHF.

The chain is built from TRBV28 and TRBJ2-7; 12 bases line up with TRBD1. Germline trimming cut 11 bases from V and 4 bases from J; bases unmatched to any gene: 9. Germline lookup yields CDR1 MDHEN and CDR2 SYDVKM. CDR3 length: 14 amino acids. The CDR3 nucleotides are TGTGCCTCGGGGACAGGGGGCCGTAGTTACGAGCAGTACTTC. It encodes CASGTGGRSYEQYF.

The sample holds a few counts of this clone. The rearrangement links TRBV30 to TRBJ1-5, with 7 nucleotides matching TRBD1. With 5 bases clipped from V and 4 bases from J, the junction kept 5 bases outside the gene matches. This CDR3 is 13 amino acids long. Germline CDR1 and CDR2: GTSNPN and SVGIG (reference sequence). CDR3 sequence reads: CAWGTDQNQPQHF. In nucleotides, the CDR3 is TGTGCCTGGGGGACAGATCAAAATCAGCCCCAGCATTTT.

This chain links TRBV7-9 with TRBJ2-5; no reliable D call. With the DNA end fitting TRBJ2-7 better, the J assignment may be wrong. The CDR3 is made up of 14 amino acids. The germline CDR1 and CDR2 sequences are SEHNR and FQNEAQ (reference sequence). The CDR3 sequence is CASSLAATSYEQYF. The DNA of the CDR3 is TGTGCCAGCAGCTTAGCCGCGACATCCTACGAGCAGTACTTC.

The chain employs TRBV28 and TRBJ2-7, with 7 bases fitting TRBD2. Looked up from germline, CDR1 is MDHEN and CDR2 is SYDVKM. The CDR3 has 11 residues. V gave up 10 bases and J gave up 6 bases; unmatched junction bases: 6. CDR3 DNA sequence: TGTGCCATACTGGGGAGGGCCGAGCAGTACTTC. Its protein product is CAILGRAEQYF.

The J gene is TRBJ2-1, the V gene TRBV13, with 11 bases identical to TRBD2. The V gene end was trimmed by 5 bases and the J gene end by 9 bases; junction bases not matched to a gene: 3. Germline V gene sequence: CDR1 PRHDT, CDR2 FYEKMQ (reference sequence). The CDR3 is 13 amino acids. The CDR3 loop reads CASSHTSGGEQFF. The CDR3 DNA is TGTGCCAGCAGCCATACTAGCGGGGGTGAGCAGTTCTTC.

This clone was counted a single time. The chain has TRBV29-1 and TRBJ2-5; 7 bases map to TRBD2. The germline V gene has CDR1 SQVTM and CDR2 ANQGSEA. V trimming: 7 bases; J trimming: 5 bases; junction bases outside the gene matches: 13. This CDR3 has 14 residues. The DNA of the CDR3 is TGCAGCGACGCGCGGGGGACTGACTGGGAGACCCAGTACTTC. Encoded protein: CSDARGTDWETQYF.

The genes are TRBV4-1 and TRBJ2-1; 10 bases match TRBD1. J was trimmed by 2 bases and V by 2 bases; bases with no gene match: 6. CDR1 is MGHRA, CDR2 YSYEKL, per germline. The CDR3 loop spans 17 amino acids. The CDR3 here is CASSQPRDRGPYNEQFF. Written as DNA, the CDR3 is TGCGCCAGCAGCCAACCTCGGGACAGGGGTCCCTACAATGAGCAGTTCTTC.

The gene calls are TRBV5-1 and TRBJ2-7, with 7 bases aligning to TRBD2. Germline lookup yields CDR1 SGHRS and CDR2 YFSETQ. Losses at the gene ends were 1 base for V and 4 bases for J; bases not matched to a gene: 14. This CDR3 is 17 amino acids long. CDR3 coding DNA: TGCGCCAGCAGCTTGTTTTCTATCGGGAGCGGGGCATACGAGCAGTACTTC. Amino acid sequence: CASSLFSIGSGAYEQYF.

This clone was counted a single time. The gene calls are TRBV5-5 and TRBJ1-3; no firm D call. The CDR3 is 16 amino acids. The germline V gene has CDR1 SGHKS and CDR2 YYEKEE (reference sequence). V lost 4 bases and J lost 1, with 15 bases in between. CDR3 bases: TGTGCCAGCAGCGCTCAGATCGGGAGATCTGGAAACACCATATATTTT. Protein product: CASSAQIGRSGNTIYF.

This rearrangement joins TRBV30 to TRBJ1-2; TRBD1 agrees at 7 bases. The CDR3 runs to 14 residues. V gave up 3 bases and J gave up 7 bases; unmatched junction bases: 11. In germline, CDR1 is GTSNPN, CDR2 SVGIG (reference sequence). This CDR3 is CAWRLTGFASGYTF. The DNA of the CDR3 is TGTGCCTGGAGACTGACAGGGTTTGCATCTGGCTACACCTTC.

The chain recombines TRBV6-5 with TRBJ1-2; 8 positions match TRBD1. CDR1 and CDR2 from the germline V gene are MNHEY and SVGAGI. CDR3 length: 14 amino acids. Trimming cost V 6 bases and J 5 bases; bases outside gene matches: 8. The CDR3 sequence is CASRSTGGGYGYTF. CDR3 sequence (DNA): TGTGCCAGCAGAAGTACAGGGGGGGGATATGGCTACACCTTC.

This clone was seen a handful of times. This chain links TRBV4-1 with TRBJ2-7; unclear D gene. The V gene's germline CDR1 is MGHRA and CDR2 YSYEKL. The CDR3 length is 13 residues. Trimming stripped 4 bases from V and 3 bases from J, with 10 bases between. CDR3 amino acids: CASSPTQDYEQYF. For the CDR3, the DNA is TGCGCCAGCAGCCCGACCCAGGACTACGAGCAGTACTTC.

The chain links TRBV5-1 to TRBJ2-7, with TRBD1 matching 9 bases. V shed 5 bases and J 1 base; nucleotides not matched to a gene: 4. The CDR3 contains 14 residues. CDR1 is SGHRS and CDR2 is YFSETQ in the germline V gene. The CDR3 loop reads CASRPGTGSYEQYF. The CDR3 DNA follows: TGCGCCAGCAGGCCTGGGACAGGGTCCTACGAGCAGTACTTC.

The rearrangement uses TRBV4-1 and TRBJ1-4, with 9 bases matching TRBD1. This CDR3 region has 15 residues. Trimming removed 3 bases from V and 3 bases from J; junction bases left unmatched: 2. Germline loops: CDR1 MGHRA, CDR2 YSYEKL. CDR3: CASSHGQGPNEKLFF. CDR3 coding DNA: TGCGCCAGCAGCCACGGACAGGGGCCTAATGAAAAACTGTTTTTT.

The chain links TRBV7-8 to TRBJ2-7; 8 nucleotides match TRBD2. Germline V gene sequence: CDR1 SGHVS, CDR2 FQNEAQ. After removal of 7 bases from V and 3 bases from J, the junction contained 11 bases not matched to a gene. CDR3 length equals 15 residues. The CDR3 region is CASTPGGLQDYEQYF. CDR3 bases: TGTGCCAGCACCCCGGGGGGGCTACAGGACTACGAGCAGTACTTC.

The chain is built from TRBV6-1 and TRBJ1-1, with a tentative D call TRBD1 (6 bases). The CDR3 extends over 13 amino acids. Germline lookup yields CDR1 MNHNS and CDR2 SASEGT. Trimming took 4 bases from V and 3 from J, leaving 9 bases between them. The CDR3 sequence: CASSGTGYTEAFF. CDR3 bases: TGTGCCAGCAGTGGCACAGGGTACACTGAAGCTTTCTTT.